Below are 3 T cell receptor beta chains sequenced from a single sample in a study of monozygotic twins with cystic fibrosis. Produced via immunoSEQ multiplex PCR; TCRdb's table is partial and in-frame only. The sample holds approximately 33,000 clones, approximately 80% seen once. The sequenced sample was blood. The receptor source for this set is a girl aged 2-10 years with cystic fibrosis.

The V call is TRBV28, the J call TRBJ2-3, with D maybe TRBD2 (6 bases). This CDR3 is 15 amino acids long. The V and J ends lost 7 bases and 1 base respectively, with 15 bases between them. The germline gives CDR1 MDHEN, CDR2 SYDVKM. The CDR3, as DNA: TGTGCCAGCAACAGTCCGGGGGAACGCACAGATACGCAGTATTTT. This codes for CASNSPGERTDTQYF.

The gene calls are TRBV7-9 and TRBJ2-3; D not resolved. Trimming pared 1 base from V and 4 bases from J, leaving 3 bases between. The CDR3 is 12 amino acids. Germline lookup yields CDR1 SEHNR and CDR2 FQNEAQ (reference sequence). Here the CDR3 reads CASSLGADTQYF. The CDR3 DNA reads TGTGCCAGCAGCTTAGGAGCAGATACGCAGTATTTT.

This sequence joins TRBV5-1 and TRBJ1-3, with TRBD1 matching 12 bases. The CDR3 has 17 residues. The germline CDR1 and CDR2 sequences are SGHRS and YFSETQ. V shed 4 bases, J shed 3 bases, and the junction held 8 bases outside the gene matches. The CDR3 bases are TGCGCCAGCAGCCCGGGACAGGGGGCGCCAGGTGGAAACACCATATATTTT. Translation: CASSPGQGAPGGNTIYF.